The 27 T cell receptor beta chains presented below share a single source sample, sequenced in a study of cytomegalovirus exposure and HLA in healthy donors. PCR amplification relied on 60 Vbeta primers (plus 13 Jbeta primers). Clones were read by immunoSEQ multiplex PCR, and TCRdb kept only the in-frame ones, dropping some. The sample lists about 130,000 clones, around 75% occurring once. Sequenced sample: PBMCs. The receptors shown here come from a man aged 25-45 years in good health and CMV-seronegative.

Notes on this clone: One end of the junction is discordant with germline, which a read error may explain. V usage is TRBV6-6 and J usage is TRBJ2-1; D gene ambiguous. CDR1 is MNHNY, CDR2 SVGAGI, per germline (reference sequence). This CDR3 spans 13 amino acids. The CDR3 DNA reads as TGTGCCAGCAGTCTTCAGACTGCCCCGGTAGAGCTCTTC. This gives the protein CASSLQTAPVELF.

This chain connects TRBV30 to TRBJ1-3; possibly TRBD1 for D (6 bases). Trimming took 1 base from V and 6 from J, leaving 10 bases between them. The CDR3 has 13 residues. Germline CDR1 is GTSNPN and CDR2 is SVGIG (reference sequence). The CDR3 DNA follows: TGTGCCTGGAGTGAGGGGGGGCCAAACACCATATATTTT. Translated, it gives CAWSEGGPNTIYF.

In nucleotides, the CDR3 is TGCGCCAGCAGCTATGGGAGTCACTACGAGCAGTACTTC. It encodes CASSYGSHYEQYF. The rearrangement joins TRBV5-1 to TRBJ2-7; D possibly corresponds to TRBD2 (5 bases). Germline values: CDR1 SGHRS, CDR2 YFSETQ. Trimming stripped 3 bases from V and 3 bases from J, with 10 bases between. This CDR3 comprises 13 residues.

The chain couples TRBV9 to TRBJ1-5, with D perhaps matching TRBD1 (6 bases). Germline V gene lookup returns CDR1 SGDLS and CDR2 YYNGEE. Trimming stripped 4 bases from V and 2 bases from J, with 13 bases between. This CDR3 has 15 residues. Here the CDR3 reads CASSMTSGGNQPQHF. CDR3 nucleotide sequence: TGTGCCAGCAGCATGACTTCAGGGGGCAATCAGCCCCAGCATTTT. The whole variable domain, filled in from reference TRBV9 and TRBJ1-5, reads DSGVTQTPKHLITATGQRVTLRCSPRSGDLSVYWYQQSLDQGLQFLIQYYNGEERAKGNILERFSAQQFPDLHSELNLSSLELGDSALYFCASSMTSGGNQPQHFGDGTRLSIL.

This chain joins TRBV6-6 and TRBJ1-1; D is perhaps TRBD1 (6 bases). CDR1 MNHNY and CDR2 SVGAGI come from the germline V gene (reference sequence). The CDR3 has 12 residues. Deletions cut 7 bases from V and 7 bases from J, with 13 bases between. The CDR3 DNA is TGTGCCAGCACCGGGACACCAAATGAAGCTTTCTTT. Its translation is CASTGTPNEAFF.

The gene calls are TRBV7-2 and TRBJ1-3; D remains unclear. The CDR3 spans 15 residues. Germline-derived CDR1 and CDR2 are SGHTA and FQGNSA. V lost 2 bases to trimming and J lost 2 bases, with 10 bases between them. The CDR3 sequence is CASSLLQLTGNTIYF. The CDR3 bases are TGTGCCAGCAGCTTACTACAGCTAACTGGAAACACCATATATTTT. Filled out from reference TRBV7-2 and TRBJ1-3, the complete variable domain reads GAGVSQSPSNKVTEKGKDVELRCDPISGHTALYWYRQSLGQGLEFLIYFQGNSAPDKSGLPSDRFSAERTGGSVSTLTIQRTQQEDSAVYLCASSLLQLTGNTIYFGEGSWLTVV.

This clone was picked up a small number of times. This chain joins TRBV5-5 and TRBJ1-1, with D tentatively TRBD1 (5 bases). V was clipped by 2 bases and J by 4 bases, with 12 bases between them. This CDR3 spans 14 amino acids. Germline loops: CDR1 SGHKS, CDR2 YYEKEE (reference sequence). The CDR3 loop reads CASSFEIQGTEAFF. The CDR3 DNA reads as TGTGCCAGCAGCTTTGAAATCCAGGGCACTGAAGCTTTCTTT.

The rearrangement uses TRBV4-1 and TRBJ1-4, with 8 bases that match TRBD1. V shed 4 bases and J 7 bases; nucleotides not matched to a gene: 11. Germline lookup yields CDR1 MGHRA and CDR2 YSYEKL. CDR3 length equals 16 residues. CDR3 DNA sequence: TGCGCCAGCAGCCTCGGACAGGGAGTCCGATTTGAAAAACTGTTTTTT. Translated: CASSLGQGVRFEKLFF.

The chain links TRBV28 to TRBJ2-7; D is perhaps TRBD2 (7 bases). Germline loops: CDR1 MDHEN, CDR2 SYDVKM. The V end lost 6 bases, the J end lost 4 bases, and 19 bases lay between the germline ends. The CDR3 runs to 15 residues. The CDR3 DNA sequence: TGTGCCAGCAGCCAGGGCGGGGGCGTCGGATACGAGCAGTACTTC. Protein product: CASSQGGGVGYEQYF.

The chain uses TRBV11-1 and TRBJ1-1; 7 nucleotides agree with TRBD1. This CDR3 region has 13 residues. Looked up from germline, CDR1 is SGHAT and CDR2 is FQDESV (reference sequence). V shed 5 bases and J 5 bases; nucleotides not matched to a gene: 5. CDR3 sequence reads: CASSRDRATEAFF. DNA for the CDR3: TGTGCCAGCAGCCGCGACAGGGCTACTGAAGCTTTCTTT.

CDR3 region: CASSPGQGNTEAFF. The CDR3 DNA is TGTGCCAGCAGCCCGGGACAGGGGAACACTGAAGCTTTCTTT. V gene TRBV11-2 combines with J gene TRBJ1-1; 9 bases line up with TRBD1. V shed 5 bases, J shed 1 base, and the junction held 2 bases outside the gene matches. The CDR3 contains 14 residues. Germline V gene sequence: CDR1 SGHAT, CDR2 FQNNGV.

The chain recombines TRBV25-1 with TRBJ2-3; D gene ambiguous. Trimming cost V 6 bases and J 2 bases, with 9 bases left between them. The CDR3 extends over 13 amino acids. Germline V gene data show CDR1 as MGHDK and CDR2 as SYGVNS. CDR3 protein: CASSPGATDTQYF. The CDR3 bases are TGTGCCAGCAGCCCGGGTGCCACAGATACGCAGTATTTT.

This clone was counted only a few times. V gene TRBV14 combines with J gene TRBJ1-3; D unresolved. The germline gives CDR1 SGHDN, CDR2 FVKESK. V was pared by 6 bases and J by 0 bases, with 9 bases between. CDR3 length equals 14 residues. The CDR3 is CASSRDYSGNTIYF. In DNA form, the CDR3 reads TGTGCCAGCAGTCGAGATTACTCTGGAAACACCATATATTTT.

The V gene is TRBV5-1, the J gene TRBJ1-1; possibly TRBD1 for D (6 bases). Germline CDR1 is SGHRS and CDR2 is YFSETQ. Trimming cost V 5 bases and J 1 base, with 18 bases left between them. The CDR3 has 16 residues. The CDR3 loop reads CASSPTPLTGNTEAFF. The CDR3 nucleotides are TGCGCCAGCAGTCCGACCCCCTTGACAGGGAACACTGAAGCTTTCTTT.

V and J are TRBV30 and TRBJ2-7, with a possible D match to TRBD1 (6 bases). The CDR3 extends over 14 amino acids. Per germline, CDR1 GTSNPN and CDR2 SVGIG (reference sequence). Trimming removed 4 bases from V and 0 bases from J, with 13 bases in between. In DNA, the CDR3 is TGTGCCTGGAATACAGGGATTAACTCCTACGAGCAGTACTTC. This translates into CAWNTGINSYEQYF.

The genes are TRBV6-6 and TRBJ2-7; the D gene is possibly TRBD2 (5 bases). V lost 2 bases, J lost 3 bases, and 14 bases lay in between. Per germline, CDR1 MNHNY and CDR2 SVGAGI (reference sequence). The CDR3 is 15 residues long. CDR3 DNA: TGTGCCAGCAGTTACAAGGAGGAAGGCCTCTACGAGCAGTACTTC. This translates into CASSYKEEGLYEQYF.

The chain joins TRBV9 to TRBJ1-5; D is uncertain. Germline assignment: CDR1 SGDLS and CDR2 YYNGEE. This CDR3 has 13 amino acids. V was pared by 0 bases and J by 8 bases, with 9 bases between. The CDR3 DNA is TGTGCCAGCAGCGTAGGGGTTGCGGAGCCCCAGCATTTT. Amino acid sequence: CASSVGVAEPQHF.

The chain employs TRBV6-5 and TRBJ2-2, with TRBD1 identical over 7 bases. The CDR3 is 15 amino acids. CDR1 MNHEY and CDR2 SVGAGI come from the germline V gene. The ends lost 5 bases at V and 5 bases at J; junction bases unmatched: 8. CDR3 region: CASSPRQGRTGELFF. CDR3 sequence (DNA): TGTGCCAGCAGTCCAAGACAGGGTAGGACCGGGGAGCTGTTTTTT.

This sequence joins TRBV30 and TRBJ2-1, with D perhaps TRBD2 (6 bases). Germline assignment: CDR1 GTSNPN and CDR2 SVGIG (reference sequence). The CDR3 has 11 residues. Between the trimmed V and J ends, which lost 8 bases and 9 bases, there was a span of 14 bases. CDR3 loop: CAGGDGGEQFF. CDR3 coding DNA: TGTGCCGGAGGGGATGGAGGTGAGCAGTTCTTC.

Here the CDR3 DNA reads TGTGCCACCAGCAACAGGGTGTTGGATGAAAAACTGTTTTTT. Amino acids: CATSNRVLDEKLFF. The gene calls are TRBV15 and TRBJ1-4; perhaps TRBD1 as D (6 bases). The germline V gene encodes CDR1 LNHNV and CDR2 YYDKDF (reference sequence). CDR3 length: 14 amino acids. V was shortened by 4 bases and J by 6 bases, with 12 bases between the two germline ends.

J is TRBJ2-7 and V is TRBV28, with D possibly TRBD1 on 5 matching bases. This CDR3 is built from 15 residues. The V gene lost 6 bases and the J gene lost 5 bases, with 20 bases spanning the gap. Germline-derived CDR1 and CDR2 are MDHEN and SYDVKM. This CDR3 reads CASRTQGARVHEQYF. Here the CDR3 DNA reads TGTGCCAGCAGAACTCAAGGCGCCAGGGTCCACGAGCAGTACTTC.

V gene TRBV19 combines with J gene TRBJ2-7; TRBD1 matches at 8 bases. This CDR3 is built from 14 residues. Germline-derived CDR1 and CDR2 are LNHDA and SQIVND (reference sequence). Trimming removed 1 base from V and 2 bases from J; junction bases left unmatched: 1. CDR3 nucleotide sequence: TGTGCCAGTAGTATAGCACAGGGGGCCTACGAGCAGTACTTC. Amino acids: CASSIAQGAYEQYF.

The chain employs TRBV7-3 and TRBJ2-1, with D possibly matching TRBD2 (6 bases). The CDR3 loop spans 16 amino acids. Trimming left V 1 base short and J 6 bases short, with 16 bases between. The germline V gene encodes CDR1 SGHTA and CDR2 FQGTGA. The chain's CDR3 is CASSLNAGSNSNEQFF. The CDR3 DNA follows: TGTGCCAGCAGCTTAAATGCCGGGAGTAATAGCAATGAGCAGTTCTTC. The variable domain in full, with the rest retrieved from reference TRBV7-3 and TRBJ2-1, is GAGVSQTPSNKVTEKGKYVELRCDPISGHTALYWYRQSLGQGPEFLIYFQGTGAADDSGLPNDRFFAVRPEGSVSTLKIQRTERGDSAVYLCASSLNAGSNSNEQFFGPGTRLTVL.

This clone has just one count. The chain recombines TRBV4-3 with TRBJ2-1, with TRBD1 matching 8 bases. With V trimmed by 0 bases and J by 4 bases, 5 bases remained unmatched. Looked up from germline, CDR1 is LGHNA and CDR2 is YSLEER. The CDR3 loop spans 16 amino acids. CDR3 bases: TGCGCCAGCAGCCAAGATGCTACAGGGGGATACAATGAGCAGTTCTTC. It specifies CASSQDATGGYNEQFF.

The chain couples TRBV7-3 to TRBJ2-2; 8 bases are shared with TRBD2. Per the germline V gene, CDR1 is SGHTA and CDR2 is FQGTGA. Trimming at V came to 8 bases and at J to 1 base, leaving 3 bases not matched to a gene. This CDR3 has 14 amino acids. The CDR3 sequence: CASRTSGNTGELFF. In DNA form, the CDR3 reads TGTGCCAGCCGAACTAGCGGGAACACCGGGGAGCTGTTTTTT. The variable domain in full, with the rest retrieved from reference TRBV7-3 and TRBJ2-2, is GAGVSQTPSNKVTEKGKYVELRCDPISGHTALYWYRQSLGQGPEFLIYFQGTGAADDSGLPNDRFFAVRPEGSVSTLKIQRTERGDSAVYLCASRTSGNTGELFFGEGSRLTVL.

The genes are TRBV10-3 and TRBJ2-1; TRBD2 matches 14 bases. This CDR3 contains 17 residues. After removal of 4 bases from V and 6 bases from J, the junction contained 8 bases not matched to a gene. Germline assignment: CDR1 ENHRY and CDR2 SYGVKD. The CDR3 spells CAISATSGREPTNEQFF. The CDR3 region has the DNA TGTGCCATCAGTGCGACTAGCGGGAGGGAGCCAACCAATGAGCAGTTCTTC.

The chain is built from TRBV4-2 and TRBJ2-6; the D is unclear. Trimming removed 6 bases from V and 2 bases from J, with 5 bases in between. CDR3 size: 13 residues. Germline CDR1 and CDR2: LGHNA and YNFKEQ. CDR3 loop: CASRAPGANVLTF. Written as DNA, the CDR3 is TGTGCCAGCAGAGCACCTGGGGCCAACGTCCTGACTTTC.